This T cell receptor beta chain was recorded in a study of vaccination and CD4 T cells after COVID-19. A word on this clonotype: As yet, its antigen is unknown.

V lost 1 base and J lost 6, with 13 bases in between. This CDR3 contains 15 residues. Per germline, CDR1 SGHTA and CDR2 FQGNSA. At the Johns Hopkins FTIC core, DNA taken from cultured CD4+ T cells was sequenced by way of the Oncomine TCR Beta short-read assay. TCRdb analysed the PCR reads with MiXCR anew, one entry per CDR3 protein. The table records fewer than 20,000 distinct CDR3 sequences, around three quarters of them present only once. Described treatment: roughly 10-day PBMC culture with coronavirus spike peptide pools or control peptides (ViraFEST assay). The TCR sequence derives from a human donor who had recovered from COVID-19. This chain uses TRBV7-2 with TRBJ1-5, with D maybe TRBD1 (6 bases). Sequencing was done on a sample of CD4+ T cells from blood, cultured in vitro. The CDR3 protein is CASSLDRVAGQPQHF. The CDR3 bases are TGTGCCAGCAGCTTAGACAGGGTAGCTGGTCAGCCCCAGCATTTT.